This is a list of T cell receptor beta chains from one sample in a study of cytomegalovirus exposure and HLA in healthy donors. The assay was immunoSEQ multiplex PCR, and TCRdb's table has in-frame clones only and misses some. Recorded for this sample: around 200,000 clones. The sequencing input was PBMCs. The receptors were sampled from a girl aged 2 to 10 in good health and CMV-seropositive. Each CDR3 is given with its conserved first and last residue. Each record gives: V gene, J gene, CDR3 length, D gene, CDR3 protein, CDR3 DNA. D genes are given only for firm matches.

TRBV28,TRBJ1-6,14,.,CASSLGEGRSPLHF,TGTGCCAGCAGTTTAGGAGAGGGCAGATCACCCCTCCACTTT
TRBV7-3,TRBJ2-7,14,.,CASSLRWGDDEQYF,TGTGCCAGCAGCTTGCGCTGGGGGGACGACGAGCAGTACTTC
TRBV28,TRBJ2-6,17,TRBD1,CASRDPEGARGANVLTF,TGTGCCAGCAGAGACCCCGAGGGGGCACGGGGGGCCAACGTCCTGACTTTC
TRBV11-2,TRBJ1-2,17,TRBD1,CASSLTATQGVNYGYTF,TGTGCCAGCAGCTTAACCGCAACCCAGGGGGTTAACTATGGCTACACCTTC
TRBV6-5,TRBJ1-1,14,.,CASSYSGHYTEAFF,TGTGCCAGCAGTTACTCGGGACACTACACTGAAGCTTTCTTT
TRBV19,TRBJ1-2,15,TRBD1,CASSKNGQGPTGYTF,TGTGCCAGTAGTAAAAATGGACAGGGGCCAACTGGCTACACCTTC
TRBV28,TRBJ1-5,15,.,CASSLTGKGNQPQHF,TGTGCCAGCAGTTTAACAGGGAAGGGTAATCAGCCCCAGCATTTT
TRBV28,TRBJ1-5,15,.,CASSPPRYSNQPQHF,TGTGCCAGCAGTCCCCCGCGTTATAGCAATCAGCCCCAGCATTTT
TRBV4-1,TRBJ2-7,15,.,CASSQGTAASYEQYF,TGCGCCAGCAGCCAAGGGACAGCGGCCTCCTACGAGCAGTACTTC
TRBV27,TRBJ1-2,12,.,CASSLRGYGYTF,TGTGCCAGCAGCCTTAGGGGCTATGGCTACACCTTC
TRBV5-4,TRBJ2-7,15,.,CASSLERRTDYEQYF,TGTGCCAGCAGCTTGGAGAGGAGGACAGATTACGAGCAGTACTTC
TRBV5-5,TRBJ2-1,14,TRBD2,CASRGTSGVSEQFF,TGTGCCAGCAGGGGGACTAGCGGGGTGAGTGAGCAGTTCTTC
TRBV19,TRBJ1-2,13,.,CASSTDPPGGYTF,TGTGCCAGTAGTACGGACCCCCCGGGGGGCTACACCTTC
TRBV7-6,TRBJ2-5,16,TRBD1,CASSPTRTGKEETQYF,TGTGCCAGCAGCCCAACACGGACAGGAAAAGAAGAGACCCAGTACTTC
TRBV28,TRBJ1-4,15,.,CASSFQGQGNEKLFF,TGTGCCAGCAGTTTCCAGGGGCAGGGTAATGAAAAACTGTTTTTT
TRBV15,TRBJ1-1,13,.,CATSRGHSTEAFF,TGTGCCACCAGCAGAGGGCACAGCACTGAAGCTTTCTTT
TRBV27,TRBJ1-1,15,.,CASSQNRVGITEAFF,TGTGCCAGCAGTCAGAACAGGGTCGGAATTACTGAAGCTTTCTTT
TRBV7-2,TRBJ2-4,17,.,CASSLVGGGVAKNIQYF,TGTGCCAGCAGCTTAGTAGGCGGGGGCGTAGCCAAAAACATTCAGTACTTC
TRBV7-9,TRBJ1-2,11,.,CASSLLYGYTF,TGTGCCAGCAGCCTACTTTATGGCTACACCTTC
TRBV7-2,TRBJ2-5,13,TRBD1,CASSLDRGETQYF,TGTGCCAGCAGCTTAGACAGGGGGGAGACCCAGTACTTC
TRBV1,TRBJ2-7,15,.,CTSSRRLAGPYEQYF,TGCACCAGCAGCCGGAGACTAGCGGGTCCCTACGAGCAGTACTTC
TRBV29-1,TRBJ2-5,14,.,CSVGAGPRQETQYF,TGCAGCGTTGGAGCAGGGCCTAGGCAAGAGACCCAGTACTTC
TRBV18,TRBJ1-2,14,TRBD1,CASSPGTDAYGYTF,TGTGCCAGCTCACCCGGGACAGACGCTTATGGCTACACCTTC
TRBV28,TRBJ2-5,16,TRBD2,CASRSLAHPIPVAQYF,TGTGCCAGCAGGTCACTAGCGCACCCCATCCCGGTGGCCCAGTACTTC
TRBV7-9,TRBJ2-3,14,.,CASSLARLTDTQYF,TGTGCCAGCAGCTTAGCTCGACTTACAGATACGCAGTATTTT
TRBV7-6,TRBJ2-7,13,.,CASSLAWRNEQYF,TGTGCCAGCAGCTTAGCCTGGAGGAACGAGCAGTACTTC
TRBV19,TRBJ1-1,13,.,CASSGTGLAEAFF,TGTGCCAGTAGTGGAACAGGGTTGGCTGAAGCTTTCTTT
TRBV7-9,TRBJ2-7,16,TRBD2,CASTSTGTSVSYEQYF,TGTGCCAGCACCTCAACCGGGACTAGCGTTTCCTACGAGCAGTACTTC
TRBV27,TRBJ2-7,13,TRBD1,CASSFRDSYEQYF,TGTGCCAGCAGTTTCCGGGACAGCTACGAGCAGTACTTC
TRBV19,TRBJ2-7,15,TRBD2,CASSITGGTPYEQYF,TGTGCCAGTAGTATTACGGGGGGGACACCCTACGAGCAGTACTTC
TRBV18,TRBJ1-1,11,.,CASSPDIEAFF,TGTGCCAGCTCACCCGACATAGAAGCTTTCTTT